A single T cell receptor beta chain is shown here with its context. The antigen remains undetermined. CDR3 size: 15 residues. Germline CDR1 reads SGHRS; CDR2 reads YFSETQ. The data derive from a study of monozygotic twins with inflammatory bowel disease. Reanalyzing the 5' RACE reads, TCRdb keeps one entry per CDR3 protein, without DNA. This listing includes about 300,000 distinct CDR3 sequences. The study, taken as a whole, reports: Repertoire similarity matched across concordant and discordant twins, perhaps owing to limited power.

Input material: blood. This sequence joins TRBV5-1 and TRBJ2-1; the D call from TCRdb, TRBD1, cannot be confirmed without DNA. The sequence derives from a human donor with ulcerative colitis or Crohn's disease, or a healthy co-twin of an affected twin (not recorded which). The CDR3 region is CASSISGTEHNEQFF.